Listed here is a single T cell receptor (beta chain). In the original workflow: Amplification of reference gene primers provided the estimated nucleated cell counts. Libraries were prepared by immunoSEQ multiplex PCR; TCRdb keeps only in-frame clonotypes and omits some of them. V and J calls plus clone size are reproduced from that table; the DNA served to infer D and trimming. The sample has 200,000 to 250,000 clones, 82% seen once; the top ten hold about 3.9%. The data derive from a study of blood T cell repertoires in COVID-19. Study details: Spain, Italy and the United States supplied samples that represented acute and convalescent COVID-19.

Germline CDR1 and CDR2: MNHEY and SVGAGI. CDR3 length: 14 residues. Trimming shortened V by 6 bases and J by 0 bases, and 11 bases separated the two germline ends. The gene calls are TRBV6-5 and TRBJ1-1; D is possibly TRBD1 (6 bases). The sequence came from a woman of 80 years or more with acute or convalescent COVID-19. Sample: peripheral blood. CDR3: CASSQGPMNTEAFF. The CDR3 DNA is TGTGCCAGCAGCCAGGGGCCTATGAACACTGAAGCTTTCTTT.